The source of this T cell receptor (beta chain) is a study of shared clonotypes between healthy human individuals. The V and J ends lost 5 bases and 2 bases respectively, with 14 bases between them. The CDR3 is 15 residues long. Germline V lookup: CDR1 SEHNR, CDR2 FQNEAQ (reference sequence). Every subset had its genomic DNA shared out evenly among several immunoSEQ plates. Sequenced by immunoSEQ multiplex PCR; TCRdb stores in-frame clones only, minus some. The sample consists of under 2,000,000 clones, 85% to 95% of them appearing once. Naive-designated CD8 cells lacked CD45RO, were positively enriched for CCR7, and omitted terminally differentiated effector memory CD45RA+ cells.

Sequenced: naive CD8+ T cells sorted from blood. This rearrangement joins TRBV7-9 to TRBJ2-3, with D hard to call. The receptor was isolated from a man younger than 35 in good health. CDR3 region: CASSEWSEYTDTQYF. CDR3 DNA: TGTGCCAGCAGCGAGTGGAGCGAATACACAGATACGCAGTATTTT.